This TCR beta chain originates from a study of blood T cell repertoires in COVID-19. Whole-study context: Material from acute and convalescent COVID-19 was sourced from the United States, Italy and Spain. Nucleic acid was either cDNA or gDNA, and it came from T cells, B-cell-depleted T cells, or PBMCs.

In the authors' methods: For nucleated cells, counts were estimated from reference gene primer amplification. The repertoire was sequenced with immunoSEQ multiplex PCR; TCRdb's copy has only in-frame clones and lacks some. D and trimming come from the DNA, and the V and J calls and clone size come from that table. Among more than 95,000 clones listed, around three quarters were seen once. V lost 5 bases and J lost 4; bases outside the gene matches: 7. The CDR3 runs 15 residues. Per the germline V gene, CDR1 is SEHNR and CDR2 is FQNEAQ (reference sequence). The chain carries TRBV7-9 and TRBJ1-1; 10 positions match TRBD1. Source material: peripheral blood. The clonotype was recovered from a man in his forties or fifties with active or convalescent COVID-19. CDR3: CASSARQGAVTEAFF. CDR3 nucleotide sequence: TGTGCCAGCAGCGCCCGACAGGGGGCGGTCACTGAAGCTTTCTTT.